Presented here are 22 T cell receptor beta chains from one specimen sequenced in a study of blood T cell repertoires in COVID-19. Only in-frame clones appear in the TCRdb table, and some are missing; sequencing was by immunoSEQ multiplex PCR. The sample shows 170,000 or so clones, just under 90% of them seen only once. Input material: peripheral blood. The receptors come from a woman between 18 and 29 years old who had recovered from COVID-19.

The chain combines TRBV24-1 with TRBJ2-2, with TRBD2 identical over 7 bases. V was clipped by 4 bases and J by 1 base; unmatched bases: 5. The CDR3 sequence is 16 residues long. Per the germline V gene, CDR1 is KGHDR and CDR2 is SFDVKD. The CDR3 loop reads CATSEGGRQNTGELFF. The DNA of the CDR3 is TGTGCCACCAGTGAGGGCGGGAGACAGAACACCGGGGAGCTGTTTTTT.

In this sample, this clone turned up a few times. The CDR3, as DNA: TGTGCCAGAAGCTTGAAAGGGGTGGGCTACTACGAGCAGTACGTC. This sequence encodes CARSLKGVGYYEQYV. The V call is TRBV5-3, the J call TRBJ2-7, with D perhaps TRBD1 (5 bases). TRBV5-3 is an ORF for which the function is uncertain. Trimming took 1 base from V and 3 from J, leaving 14 bases between them. The CDR3 consists of 15 residues.

The V gene is TRBV30, the J gene TRBJ1-5, with 10 bases fitting TRBD1. The V gene end was trimmed by 1 base and the J gene end by 0 bases; junction bases not matched to a gene: 3. The germline gives CDR1 GTSNPN, CDR2 SVGIG (reference sequence). This CDR3 contains 16 residues. The DNA for the CDR3 is TGTGCCTGGAGTGGAGGGACAGGGGATAGCAATCAGCCCCAGCATTTT. It yields the protein CAWSGGTGDSNQPQHF.

The V and J genes are TRBV10-3 and TRBJ1-2, with TRBD1 as a possible D gene (6 bases). This CDR3 is built from 14 residues. V was pared by 2 bases and J by 5 bases, with 12 bases between. Germline V gene sequence: CDR1 ENHRY, CDR2 SYGVKD. The DNA for the CDR3 is TGTGCCATCAGTGAGACAGGACAGCCGTATGGCTACACCTTC. Residues: CAISETGQPYGYTF.

The chain has TRBV5-3 and TRBJ2-1; TRBD2 agrees at 9 bases. TRBV5-3 is labeled an ORF, and its function is uncertain. The CDR3 is 19 residues long. V lost 5 bases and J lost 0; bases outside the gene matches: 15. CDR3 bases: TGTGCCAGAAGTCTGGGACGGCTAGCGGGAAACTGCTCCTACAATGAGCAGTTCTTC. Its translation is CARSLGRLAGNCSYNEQFF.

This chain uses TRBV9 with TRBJ1-4; D may be TRBD1 (6 bases). Per the germline V gene, CDR1 is SGDLS and CDR2 is YYNGEE. Trimming removed 6 bases from V and 4 bases from J, with 16 bases in between. The CDR3 is 15 amino acids. DNA of the CDR3: TGTGCCAGCAATCTGGGGGGGCGGATTAATGAAAAACTGTTTTTT. Translated: CASNLGGRINEKLFF.

J is TRBJ1-5 and V is TRBV18; TRBD1 agrees at 8 bases. Germline loops: CDR1 KGHSH, CDR2 LQKENI. The CDR3 sequence is 17 residues long. V lost 3 bases and J lost 5; bases outside the gene matches: 12. This CDR3 reads CASSPFRQGRGDQPQHF. CDR3 in DNA: TGTGCCAGCTCACCTTTCAGACAGGGGAGGGGTGATCAGCCCCAGCATTTT.

The V call is TRBV10-3, the J call TRBJ1-2, with TRBD1 identical over 10 bases. The CDR3 consists of 16 residues. The V gene end was trimmed by 10 bases and the J gene end by 8 bases; junction bases not matched to a gene: 19. The germline CDR1 and CDR2 sequences are ENHRY and SYGVKD. The CDR3 is CATSNLTTGGAKGYTF. CDR3 bases: TGTGCCACCTCAAACTTAACGACAGGGGGCGCGAAGGGCTACACCTTC.

A single count supports this clone. The chain links TRBV7-6 to TRBJ1-5; TRBD1 agrees at 8 bases. This CDR3 is 17 amino acids long. Germline-derived CDR1 and CDR2 are SGHVS and FNYEAQ. The V gene end was trimmed by 3 bases and the J gene end by 0 bases; junction bases not matched to a gene: 7. The CDR3 nucleotides are TGTGCCAGCAGCTTTAGTGGACAGGGTTATAGCAATCAGCCCCAGCATTTT. Residues: CASSFSGQGYSNQPQHF. Together with reference TRBV7-6 and TRBJ1-5, the CDR3 gives the full variable domain: GAGVSQSPRYKVTKRGQDVALRCDPISGHVSLYWYRQALGQGPEFLTYFNYEAQQDKSGLPNDRFSAERPEGSISTLTIQRTEQRDSAMYRCASSFSGQGYSNQPQHFGDGTRLSIL.

The chain combines TRBV6-2 or TRBV6-3 with TRBJ2-1, with 8 bases fitting TRBD1. V lost 0 bases and J lost 10; bases outside the gene matches: 2. Germline lookup yields CDR1 MNHEY and CDR2 SVGEGT. This CDR3 contains 13 residues. DNA of the CDR3: TGTGCCAGCAGTTACTCTGGGGACAGGGAGCAGTTCTTC. Translating gives CASSYSGDREQFF.

The genes are TRBV21-1 and TRBJ2-3; the table names TRBD2, a call not compared with the DNA. TRBV21-1 is shown as a pseudogene. This CDR3 is 19 amino acids long. CDR3 residues: CASSRPTPKATSGGDTQYF. CDR3 nucleotide sequence: TGTGCCAGCAGCAGACCCACCCCTAAGGCGACTAGCGGCGGAGATACGCAGTATTTT.

The chain combines TRBV3-1 (or the pseudogene TRBV3-2) with TRBJ2-5; TRBD2 agrees at 8 bases. CDR1 is LGHDT, CDR2 YNNKEL, per germline (reference sequence). This CDR3 contains 20 residues. The V gene end was trimmed by 2 bases and the J gene end by 1 base; junction bases not matched to a gene: 18. The CDR3 DNA reads TGTGCCAGCAGCCAATTCCTCAGGGCTAGCGGGCGATCTTTCCAAGAGACCCAGTACTTC. It yields the protein CASSQFLRASGRSFQETQYF.

The chain is built from TRBV5-5 and TRBJ2-7; D unclear. Looked up from germline, CDR1 is SGHKS and CDR2 is YYEKEE (reference sequence). The V end was cut by 0 bases, the J end by 3 bases, with 13 bases between. The CDR3 has 15 residues. The CDR3 spells CASSLERAAHYEQYF. As DNA, the CDR3 is TGTGCCAGCAGCTTGGAAAGAGCTGCCCACTACGAGCAGTACTTC.

V usage is TRBV6-4 and J usage is TRBJ2-1; 7 bases are shared with TRBD1. This CDR3 is built from 13 residues. Unmatched junction bases numbered 1, after V lost 6 bases and J lost 2 bases. From germline, CDR1 is MRHNA and CDR2 SNTAGT. The CDR3 region is CASSRGTYNEQFF. In DNA form, the CDR3 reads TGTGCCAGCAGCAGGGGGACCTACAATGAGCAGTTCTTC.

The gene calls are TRBV11-2 and TRBJ2-6; TRBD1 might be the D (6 bases). Germline values: CDR1 SGHAT, CDR2 FQNNGV. The CDR3 is made up of 15 amino acids. V was pared by 6 bases and J by 0 bases, with 9 bases between. CDR3 bases: TGTGCCAGCAGGGGACACCGCTCTGGGGCCAACGTCCTGACTTTC. Protein sequence: CASRGHRSGANVLTF.

The CDR3 coding sequence is TGTGCCAGTAGTACCAGGGGGGACACTGAAGCTTTCTTT. Its translation: CASSTRGDTEAFF. The chain has TRBV19 and TRBJ1-1, with TRBD1 identical over 7 bases. Germline V gene sequence: CDR1 LNHDA, CDR2 SQIVND (reference sequence). After removal of 4 bases from V and 3 bases from J, the junction contained 2 bases not matched to a gene. The CDR3 loop spans 13 amino acids.

The V and J genes are TRBV19 and TRBJ2-3, with a tentative D call TRBD2 (5 bases). The CDR3 loop spans 14 amino acids. Trimming left V 3 bases short and J 1 base short, with 8 bases between. Germline CDR1 and CDR2: LNHDA and SQIVND (reference sequence). In DNA form, the CDR3 reads TGTGCCAGTAGTATCCCCGGGGGCACAGATACGCAGTATTTT. It is translated as CASSIPGGTDTQYF.

The J gene is TRBJ1-1, the V gene TRBV19, with a tentative D call TRBD1 (6 bases). The CDR3 extends over 13 amino acids. Between the trimmed V and J ends, which lost 3 bases and 6 bases, there was a span of 11 bases. Per the germline V gene, CDR1 is LNHDA and CDR2 is SQIVND (reference sequence). The CDR3 coding sequence is TGTGCCAGTAGTATCGGGGGGGCTCCTGAAGCTTTCTTT. Amino acid sequence: CASSIGGAPEAFF.

This clone was seen a handful of times. The rearrangement uses TRBV20-1 and TRBJ1-2; D may be TRBD1 (6 bases). The ends were cut back, 6 bases at V and 5 bases at J, with 10 bases in the middle. Germline V gives CDR1 DFQATT, CDR2 SNEGSKA (reference sequence). The CDR3 has 11 residues. CDR3 nucleotide sequence: TGCAGTGCCACCACAGGGTATGGCTACACCTTC. Residues: CSATTGYGYTF.

This chain links TRBV7-2 with TRBJ2-7, with a tentative D call TRBD2 (5 bases). The CDR3 has 13 residues. Trimming took 4 bases from V and 3 from J, leaving 10 bases between them. Germline V lookup: CDR1 SGHTA, CDR2 FQGNSA. The CDR3 reads CASSSGRDYEQYV. In DNA, the CDR3 is TGTGCCAGCAGCTCTGGACGGGACTACGAGCAGTACGTC.

This clone has just a few counts. The rearrangement joins TRBV6-2 or TRBV6-3 to TRBJ1-5, with 8 bases fitting TRBD1. The junction had 5 bases not matched to a gene; V was cut back by 4 bases and J by 3 bases. The CDR3 is 15 residues long. In germline, CDR1 is MNHEY, CDR2 SVGEGT. The CDR3 is CASSLQGVYNQPQHF. CDR3 DNA: TGTGCCAGCAGTTTACAGGGGGTATACAATCAGCCCCAGCATTTT.

This sequence joins TRBV3-1 (or the pseudogene TRBV3-2) and TRBJ2-6, with D tentatively TRBD1 (5 bases). Trimming took 0 bases from V and 12 from J, leaving 18 bases between them. This CDR3 is 16 amino acids long. The germline V gene has CDR1 LGHDT and CDR2 YNNKEL (reference sequence). The CDR3 bases are TGTGCCAGCAGCCAAGATTGGCAGGGCAAAGGCGCCGTCCTGACTTTC. Its protein product is CASSQDWQGKGAVLTF.